This TCR beta chain was captured in a study of T cell repertoires in cytomegalovirus infection. Study-wide points: The cumulative frequency of public TCR beta families distinguished individuals who carried CMV together with the relevant HLA.

This clonotype came up many times. Its antigen is not known. The CDR3 loop spans 16 amino acids. Germline values: CDR1 MDHEN, CDR2 SYDVKM. Trimming cost V 6 bases and J 0 bases; bases outside gene matches: 7. A single record per CDR3 protein comes from TCRdb applying MiXCR to the reads. The table has 600,000 to 800,000 distinct CDR3 sequences, approximately 24% seen once. Sequenced input: CD8+ T cells from PBMCs. The receptor's source is a human donor in good health (CMV status not recorded). Some clones in this sample may be carry-over from other donors' samples. The chain employs TRBV28 and TRBJ2-2, with TRBD2 matching 7 bases. CDR3 sequence: CASRTGRAPNTGELFF. The CDR3 region has the DNA TGTGCCAGCAGGACTGGGAGGGCCCCGAACACCGGGGAGCTGTTTTTT.